This T cell receptor beta chain was identified during a study of T cell repertoires in cytomegalovirus infection. Study background: Signatures in public TCR beta sequences pointed to both CMV infection and matching HLA type.

Study-level results: The cumulative frequency of public TCR beta families identified carriers of CMV plus the relevant HLA. In two of eight donors, the top clonotype was HLA-C-restricted CMV-specific.

With respect to this clonotype: The antigen is unknown.

MiXCR, applied by TCRdb to the reads, yields one record per CDR3 protein. The table lists roughly 990,000 distinct CDR3 sequences, roughly 30% of them singletons. The CDR3 spans 14 residues. V lost 6 bases, J lost 6 bases, and 17 bases lay in between. Germline assignment: CDR1 SNHLY and CDR2 FYNNEI. The material sequenced was cultured CD8+ T cells from PBMCs, taken from culture after CMV antigen stimulation. The genes are TRBV2 and TRBJ1-2; D might be TRBD1 (5 bases). The TCR sequence derives from a human donor in good health (CMV status not recorded). Some clones in this sample may be carry-over from other donors' samples. CDR3 sequence reads: CASSEHQGFNGYTF. As DNA, the CDR3 is TGTGCCAGCAGCGAACACCAGGGTTTCAATGGCTACACCTTC.